This is a list of T cell receptor beta chains from one sample in a study of shared clonotypes between healthy human individuals. Produced via immunoSEQ multiplex PCR; TCRdb's table is partial and in-frame only. The table has around 2.1 million clones, approximately 94% seen once. What was sequenced was naive CD8+ T cells from PBMCs. The receptors stem from a young man in good health. Some clones in this sample may be carry-over from other donors' samples. The CDR3 runs from the conserved cysteine through the conserved F or W. D genes are given only for firm matches. Not all rows give a size; the values are once, few, many and, for expanded clones, a class.

cdr3_aa cdr3_nt d_call v_call clone_size j_call
CASNPGTRQETQYF TGCGCCAGCAACCCCGGGACTAGACAAGAGACCCAGTACTTC TRBD2 TRBV5-1 . TRBJ2-5
CASSRTGYTGELFF TGCGCCAGCAGCCGAACAGGGTACACCGGGGAGCTGTTTTTT . TRBV4-1 . TRBJ2-2
CASSYSNEQFF TGTGCCAGCAGTTACAGCAATGAGCAGTTCTTC . TRBV7-9 . TRBJ2-1
CASRVGTSNAYEQYF TGTGCCAGCAGAGTAGGGACGTCAAATGCCTACGAGCAGTACTTC . TRBV28 . TRBJ2-7
CASSRLAGVETQYF TGTGCCAGCAGTCGACTAGCGGGAGTAGAGACCCAGTACTTC TRBD2 TRBV28 . TRBJ2-5
CASSLEGPGEQFF TGCGCCAGCAGCCTAGAGGGACCGGGCGAGCAGTTCTTC . TRBV5-1 once TRBJ2-1
CASSTTGRYSEQYF TGTGCCAGTAGTACGACAGGGAGGTATTCCGAGCAGTACTTC . TRBV19 . TRBJ2-7
CASSPYRGTEAFF TGCGCCAGCAGCCCGTACCGGGGCACTGAAGCTTTCTTT . TRBV5-1 . TRBJ1-1
CASSLEGSIQYF TGTGCCAGCAGTTTAGAGGGGAGCATTCAGTACTTC . TRBV27 . TRBJ2-4
CASTSWGEQYF TGTGCCAGCACCTCATGGGGGGAGCAGTACTTC . TRBV28 . TRBJ2-7
CASSYSERGLGYTF TGTGCCAGCAGTTACTCGGAGAGGGGGCTCGGCTACACCTTC TRBD1 TRBV6-5 . TRBJ1-2
CAISEDTDTQYF TGTGCCATCAGTGAGGACACAGATACGCAGTATTTT . TRBV10-3 once TRBJ2-3
CASSQGQGVSYEQYF TGTGCCAGCAGCCAGGGACAGGGGGTTTCCTACGAGCAGTACTTC TRBD1 TRBV6-5 . TRBJ2-7
CASSFSGSSDEQYF TGTGCCAGCAGTTTCAGCGGGAGTTCAGACGAGCAGTACTTC TRBD2 TRBV28 . TRBJ2-7
CASSFSSTETQYF TGTGCCAGCAGTTTTTCTAGCACAGAGACCCAGTACTTC . TRBV28 . TRBJ2-5
CASSSTLFFRHHTEAFF TGTGCCAGCAGCTCAACCCTGTTTTTTCGGCACCACACTGAAGCTTTCTTT . TRBV7-2 . TRBJ1-1
CASSLVRATEAFF TGTGCCAGCAGCTTGGTCAGGGCCACTGAAGCTTTCTTT . TRBV5-6 once TRBJ1-1
CASSPPGRAGGNTEAFF TGTGCCAGCTCACCACCGGGCAGGGCTGGGGGGAACACTGAAGCTTTCTTT . TRBV18 once TRBJ1-1
CASSIVAGEHIYNEQFF TGTGCCAGTAGTATTGTAGCGGGAGAACACATATACAATGAGCAGTTCTTC TRBD2 TRBV19 . TRBJ2-1
CASSPDRDGTGELFF TGTGCCAGCAGCCCAGACAGGGATGGCACCGGGGAGCTGTTTTTT TRBD1 TRBV4-2 . TRBJ2-2
CSVFSQQPQTNYGYTF TGCAGCGTCTTCAGTCAACAACCCCAGACAAACTATGGCTACACCTTC . TRBV29-1 . TRBJ1-2
CASSIYSGNEQFF TGTGCCAGTAGTATATATTCGGGAAATGAGCAGTTCTTC . TRBV19 . TRBJ2-1
CASSPNSGGTGTYEQYF TGCGCCAGCAGCCCTAACTCGGGGGGGACAGGGACCTACGAGCAGTACTTC . TRBV5-1 . TRBJ2-7
CASRQTSNQPQHF TGTGCCAGCAGGCAGACAAGTAATCAGCCCCAGCATTTT . TRBV6-1 . TRBJ1-5
CAIRGTGELFF TGTGCCATTAGAGGGACCGGGGAGCTGTTTTTT . TRBV2 . TRBJ2-2
CASSLALARDTQYF TGTGCCAGCAGTTTAGCTCTAGCGAGAGATACGCAGTATTTT . TRBV27 . TRBJ2-3
CASSNLAGGQGLDTGELFF TGTGCCAGCAGCAATTTAGCGGGGGGACAGGGCCTCGACACCGGGGAGCTGTTTTTT . TRBV21-1 . TRBJ2-2
CASSQGRGGNTEAFF TGTGCCAGCAGCCAGGGCCGGGGGGGGAACACTGAAGCTTTCTTT . TRBV7-6 . TRBJ1-1
CASSINEQFF TGTGCCAGCAGCATCAATGAGCAGTTCTTC . TRBV28 . TRBJ2-1
CATSSILQRYEQYF TGTGCCACCAGCAGCATCCTCCAGCGCTACGAGCAGTACTTC . TRBV15 . TRBJ2-7
CASRDRGPIYGYTF TGTGCCAGCAGAGACAGGGGACCCATCTATGGCTACACCTTC TRBD1 TRBV6-1 . TRBJ1-2
CASSMWGLNEQFF TGTGCCAGTAGTATGTGGGGGCTGAATGAGCAGTTCTTC . TRBV19 . TRBJ2-1
CASSPVGSSYEQYF TGTGCCAGCAGCCCCGTCGGGAGCTCCTACGAGCAGTACTTC . TRBV7-9 . TRBJ2-7
CASSQAISTYEQYF TGTGCCAGCAGTCAAGCGATTTCCACCTACGAGCAGTACTTC . TRBV2 . TRBJ2-7
CASSFRDRTYEQYF TGTGCCAGCAGTTTCAGAGACCGCACCTACGAGCAGTACTTC . TRBV6-5 . TRBJ2-7
CASSFGFGQPQHF TGTGCCAGCAGCTTCGGGTTTGGTCAGCCCCAGCATTTT . TRBV9 . TRBJ1-5
CASSTGTTPHEQFF TGTGCCAGCAGTACCGGGACTACTCCCCATGAGCAGTTCTTC TRBD2 TRBV2 . TRBJ2-1
CASSPNQETQYF TGTGCCAGCAGTCCCAACCAAGAGACCCAGTACTTC . TRBV27 . TRBJ2-5
CASSPGSFTLMNTEAFF TGTGCCAGCAGCCCCGGGTCCTTCACCCTAATGAACACTGAAGCTTTCTTT . TRBV11-2 . TRBJ1-1
CASSFSDSEETQYF TGTGCCAGCAGCTTTTCGGACAGCGAAGAGACCCAGTACTTC . TRBV7-9 . TRBJ2-5
CAIREYLPDSGANVLTF TGTGCCATCAGGGAGTATCTACCCGACTCTGGGGCCAACGTCCTGACTTTC . TRBV10-3 . TRBJ2-6
CASSGGEGLTEAFF TGTGCCAGCAGTGGAGGGGAGGGTTTGACTGAAGCTTTCTTT . TRBV28 . TRBJ1-1
CASSMGLAGYEQYF TGTGCCAGCAGTATGGGACTAGCGGGATACGAGCAGTACTTC TRBD2 TRBV9 . TRBJ2-7
CATTSTENTGANVLTF TGTGCCACAACATCAACCGAAAACACTGGGGCCAACGTCCTGACTTTC . TRBV7-9 . TRBJ2-6
CASSGTGEAFF TGTGCCAGCAGTGGGACAGGGGAAGCTTTCTTT TRBD1 TRBV6-1 . TRBJ1-1
CASSDGRDRAPNTEAFF TGTGCCAGCAGTGACGGACGAGACAGAGCTCCGAACACTGAAGCTTTCTTT . TRBV25-1 . TRBJ1-1
CASRLRPYNEQFF TGTGCCAGCAGGCTTAGGCCCTACAATGAGCAGTTCTTC . TRBV11-2 . TRBJ2-1
CASSAREGTYEQYF TGTGCCAGCAGCGCCCGGGAAGGCACCTACGAGCAGTACTTC . TRBV9 . TRBJ2-7
CASSQERRRGSGQSNQPQHF TGCGCCAGCAGCCAAGAAAGAAGAAGGGGTTCGGGACAGAGCAATCAGCCCCAGCATTTT TRBD1 TRBV4-3 . TRBJ1-5
CASSLRLSYEQYF TGTGCCAGCAGCTTAAGACTCTCCTACGAGCAGTACTTC . TRBV11-2 . TRBJ2-7
CASSQGGLAGIYNEQFF TGTGCCAGCAGCCAAGGAGGGCTAGCGGGGATCTACAATGAGCAGTTCTTC TRBD2 TRBV4-2 . TRBJ2-1